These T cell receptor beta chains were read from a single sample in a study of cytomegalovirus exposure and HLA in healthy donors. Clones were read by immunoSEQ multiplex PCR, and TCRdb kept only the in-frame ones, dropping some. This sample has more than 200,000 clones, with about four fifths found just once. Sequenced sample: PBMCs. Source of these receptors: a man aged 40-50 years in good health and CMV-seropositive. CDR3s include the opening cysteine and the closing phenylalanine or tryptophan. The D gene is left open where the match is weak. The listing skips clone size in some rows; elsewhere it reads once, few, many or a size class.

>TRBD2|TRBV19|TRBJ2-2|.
TGTGCCAGTAGTATAGCGGGGGGTCGGACCGGGGAGCTGTTTTTT
CASSIAGGRTGELFF
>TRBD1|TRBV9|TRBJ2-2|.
TGTGCCAGCAGCGAAGGGGGCAGAGAAATCGGGGAGCTGTTTTTT
CASSEGGREIGELFF
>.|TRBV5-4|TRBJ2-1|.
TGTGCCAGCAGCTTTTTAGCGAGCTCCTACAATGAGCAGTTCTTC
CASSFLASSYNEQFF
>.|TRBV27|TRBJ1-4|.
TGTGCCAGCAGTTTCCTACGACAGCGTACAACTAATGAAAAACTGTTTTTT
CASSFLRQRTTNEKLFF
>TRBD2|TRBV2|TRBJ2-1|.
TGTGCCAACTACCTCGGACTAGCGGGCAATGAGCAGTTCTTC
CANYLGLAGNEQFF
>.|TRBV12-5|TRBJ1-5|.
TGTGCTAGTGGTTTGGGGGAGGTGAGCAATCAGCCCCAGCATTTT
CASGLGEVSNQPQHF
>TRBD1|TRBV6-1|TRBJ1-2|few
TGTGCCAGCACCTTGGGACAGGGGAAGAACTATGGCTACACCTTC
CASTLGQGKNYGYTF
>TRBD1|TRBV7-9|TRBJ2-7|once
TGTGCCAGCAGCTTAGCCCAGGGGGTAAACGAGCAGTACTTC
CASSLAQGVNEQYF
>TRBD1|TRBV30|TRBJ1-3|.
TGTGCCTGGAGTGCCCCTGGGACAGGGGGAGACACCATATATTTT
CAWSAPGTGGDTIYF
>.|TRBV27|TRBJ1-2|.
TGTGCCAGCAGTTTATCAGGGGGATGGTATGGCTACACCTTC
CASSLSGGWYGYTF
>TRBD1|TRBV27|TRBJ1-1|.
TGTGCCAGCAGACTACAGGGGTTGAACACTGAAGCTTTCTTT
CASRLQGLNTEAFF
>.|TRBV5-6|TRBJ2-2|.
TGTGCCAGCAGCCCGGGTTCTGTAGTCGGGGAGCTGTTTTTT
CASSPGSVVGELFF
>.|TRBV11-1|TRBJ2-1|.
TGTGCCAGCAGCTTGAGGCAGGGGAGCTACAATGAGCAGTTCTTC
CASSLRQGSYNEQFF
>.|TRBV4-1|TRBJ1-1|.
TGCGCCAGCAGCAAAGGACCCCTGGGCGGGTCTGAAGCTTTCTTT
CASSKGPLGGSEAFF
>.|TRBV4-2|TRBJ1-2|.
TGTGCCAGCAGCCATCAAGACAGTGTCTATGGCTACACCTTC
CASSHQDSVYGYTF
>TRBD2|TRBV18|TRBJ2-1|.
TGTGCCAGCTCACTTCAGCCACCAGGCGGGAGCCCCTACAATGAGCAGTTCTTC
CASSLQPPGGSPYNEQFF
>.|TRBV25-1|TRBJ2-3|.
TGTGCCAGCAGTGGGGCATTGAGCACAGATACGCAGTATTTT
CASSGALSTDTQYF
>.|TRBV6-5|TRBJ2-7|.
TGTGCCAGCAGTTTCCTGACAGGTCAGAGCTCCTACGAGCAGTACTTC
CASSFLTGQSSYEQYF
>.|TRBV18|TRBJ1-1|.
TGTGCCAGCTCACGGCAGGGGTTCGGGGTCACTGAAGCTTTCTTT
CASSRQGFGVTEAFF
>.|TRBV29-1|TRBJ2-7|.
TGCAGCGTTGAGAGACCCGGGGGAACCTACGAGCAGTACTTC
CSVERPGGTYEQYF
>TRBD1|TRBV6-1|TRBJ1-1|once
TGTGCCAGCAACCCTACAGGGGGCACTGAAGCTTTCTTT
CASNPTGGTEAFF
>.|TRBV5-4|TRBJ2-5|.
TGTGCCAGCAGCTCCGAAGGGGGAGGGGAAGAGACCCAGTACTTC
CASSSEGGGEETQYF
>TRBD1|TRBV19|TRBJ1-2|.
TGTGCCAGTAGTAAGGACAGGGCCTATGGCTACACCTTC
CASSKDRAYGYTF
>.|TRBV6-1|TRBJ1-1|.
TGTGCCACACAACCGAAAAAAGTGAACACTGAAGCTTTCTTT
CATQPKKVNTEAFF
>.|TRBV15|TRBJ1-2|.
TGTGCCACCAGCTTCGAGCGGGTGGGACTTCTCTATGGCTACACCTTC
CATSFERVGLLYGYTF
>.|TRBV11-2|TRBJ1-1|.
TGTGCCAGCAGCTCGACATTCGGGAACACTGAAGCTTTCTTT
CASSSTFGNTEAFF